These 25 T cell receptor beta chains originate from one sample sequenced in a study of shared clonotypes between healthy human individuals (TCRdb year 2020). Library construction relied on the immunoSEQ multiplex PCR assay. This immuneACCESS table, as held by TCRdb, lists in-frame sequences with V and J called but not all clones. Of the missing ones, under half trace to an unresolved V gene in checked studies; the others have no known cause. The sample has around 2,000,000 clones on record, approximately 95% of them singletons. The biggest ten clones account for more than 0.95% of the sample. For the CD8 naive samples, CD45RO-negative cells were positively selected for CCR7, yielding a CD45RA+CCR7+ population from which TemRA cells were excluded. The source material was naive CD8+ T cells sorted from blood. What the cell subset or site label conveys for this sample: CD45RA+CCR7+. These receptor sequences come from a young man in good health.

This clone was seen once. The CDR3 is CAWSGRSTGEVNSPLHF. Written as DNA, the CDR3 is TGTGCCTGGAGTGGTAGGTCGACAGGGGAGGTTAATTCACCCCTCCACTTT. The chain combines TRBV30 with TRBJ1-6, with 8 bases that match TRBD1. J lost 6 bases, V lost 1 base, and 11 bases had no gene match. The CDR3 spans 17 residues. Germline values: CDR1 GTSNPN, CDR2 SVGIG (reference sequence).

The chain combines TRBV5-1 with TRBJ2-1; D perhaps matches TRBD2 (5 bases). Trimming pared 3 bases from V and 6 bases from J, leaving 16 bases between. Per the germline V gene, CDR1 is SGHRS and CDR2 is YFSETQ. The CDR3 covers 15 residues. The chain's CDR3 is CASSWPLGEGNEQFF. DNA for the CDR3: TGCGCCAGCAGCTGGCCCCTCGGGGAAGGCAATGAGCAGTTCTTC.

As DNA, the CDR3 is TGTGCCAGCAGTCAAAGCGGAGGCCCATACAATGAGCAGTTCTTC. It translates to CASSQSGGPYNEQFF. The chain links TRBV11-2 to TRBJ2-1; D is possibly TRBD2 (5 bases). V gave up 6 bases and J gave up 4 bases, with 16 bases separating them. The germline V gene has CDR1 SGHAT and CDR2 FQNNGV. The CDR3 has 15 residues. The variable domain in full, with the rest retrieved from reference TRBV11-2 and TRBJ2-1, is EAGVAQSPRYKIIEKRQSVAFWCNPISGHATLYWYQQILGQGPKLLIQFQNNGVVDDSQLPKDRFSAERLKGVDSTLKIQPAKLEDSAVYLCASSQSGGPYNEQFFGPGTRLTVL.

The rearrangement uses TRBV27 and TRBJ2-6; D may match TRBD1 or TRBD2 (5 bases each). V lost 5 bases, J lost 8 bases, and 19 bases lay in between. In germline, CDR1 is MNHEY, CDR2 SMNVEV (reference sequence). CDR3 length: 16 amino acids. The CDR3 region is CASSTRPGTSPNVLTF. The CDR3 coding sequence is TGTGCCAGCAGTACGCGCCCCGGGACCTCGCCCAACGTCCTGACTTTC.

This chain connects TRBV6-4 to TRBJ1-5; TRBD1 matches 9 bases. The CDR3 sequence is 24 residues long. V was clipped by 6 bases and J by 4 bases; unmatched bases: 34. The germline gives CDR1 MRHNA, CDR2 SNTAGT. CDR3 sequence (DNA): TGTGCCAGCAGGGACAGGGTTCGTTTCTTCCCCCAAGAAAGGGACAGGGTTCGGAATCAGCCCCAGCATTTT. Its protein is CASRDRVRFFPQERDRVRNQPQHF.

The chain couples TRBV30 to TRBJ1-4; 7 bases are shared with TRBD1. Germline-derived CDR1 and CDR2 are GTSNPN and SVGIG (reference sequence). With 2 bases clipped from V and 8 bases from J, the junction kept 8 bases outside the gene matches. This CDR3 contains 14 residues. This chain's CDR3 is CAWSSRDSWEKLFF. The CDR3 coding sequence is TGTGCCTGGAGTTCTCGGGACAGTTGGGAAAAACTGTTTTTT.

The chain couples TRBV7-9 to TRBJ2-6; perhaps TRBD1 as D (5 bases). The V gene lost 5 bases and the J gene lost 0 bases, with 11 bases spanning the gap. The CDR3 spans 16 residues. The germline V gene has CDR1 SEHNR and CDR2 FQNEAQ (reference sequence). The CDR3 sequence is CASSLRQSSGANVLTF. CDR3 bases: TGTGCCAGCAGCCTACGACAGAGCTCTGGGGCCAACGTCCTGACTTTC.

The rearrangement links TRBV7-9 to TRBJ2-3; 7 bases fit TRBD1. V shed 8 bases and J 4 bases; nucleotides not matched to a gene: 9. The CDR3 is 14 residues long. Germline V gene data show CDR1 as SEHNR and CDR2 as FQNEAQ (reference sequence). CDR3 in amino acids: CASGNDREADTQYF. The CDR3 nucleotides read TGTGCCAGCGGAAACGACAGGGAAGCAGATACGCAGTATTTT.

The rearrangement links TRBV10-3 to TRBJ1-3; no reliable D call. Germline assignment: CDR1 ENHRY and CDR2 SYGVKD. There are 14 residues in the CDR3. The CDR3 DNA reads TGTGCAGGAGAGGACGGAATCTCTGGAAACACCATATATTTT. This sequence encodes CAGEDGISGNTIYF.

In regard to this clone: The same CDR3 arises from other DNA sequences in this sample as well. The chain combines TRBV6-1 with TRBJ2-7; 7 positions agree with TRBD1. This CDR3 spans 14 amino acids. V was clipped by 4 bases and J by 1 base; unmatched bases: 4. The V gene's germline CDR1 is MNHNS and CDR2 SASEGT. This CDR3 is CASSGTGASYEQYF. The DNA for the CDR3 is TGTGCCAGCAGTGGGACAGGTGCTTCCTACGAGCAGTACTTC.

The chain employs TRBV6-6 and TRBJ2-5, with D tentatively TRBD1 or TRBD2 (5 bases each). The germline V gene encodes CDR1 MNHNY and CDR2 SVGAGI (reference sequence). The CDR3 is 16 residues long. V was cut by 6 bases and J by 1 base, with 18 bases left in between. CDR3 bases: TGTGCCAGCAGCCGGCTCCTGCCAGGGAGCCAAGAGACCCAGTACTTC. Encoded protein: CASSRLLPGSQETQYF.

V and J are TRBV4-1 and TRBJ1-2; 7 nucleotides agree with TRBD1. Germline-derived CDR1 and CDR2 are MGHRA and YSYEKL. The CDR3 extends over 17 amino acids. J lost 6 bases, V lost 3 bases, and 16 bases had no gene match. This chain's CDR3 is CASSHATQGEGRNGYTF. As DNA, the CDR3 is TGCGCCAGCAGCCACGCCACCCAGGGGGAGGGGCGGAATGGCTACACCTTC.

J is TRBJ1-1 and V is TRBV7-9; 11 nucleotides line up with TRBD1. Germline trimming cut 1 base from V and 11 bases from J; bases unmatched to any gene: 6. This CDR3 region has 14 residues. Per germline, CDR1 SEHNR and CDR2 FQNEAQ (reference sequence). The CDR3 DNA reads TGTGCCAGCAGCTTAGGGACAGGGGGCGACGATGCTTTCTTT. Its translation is CASSLGTGGDDAFF.

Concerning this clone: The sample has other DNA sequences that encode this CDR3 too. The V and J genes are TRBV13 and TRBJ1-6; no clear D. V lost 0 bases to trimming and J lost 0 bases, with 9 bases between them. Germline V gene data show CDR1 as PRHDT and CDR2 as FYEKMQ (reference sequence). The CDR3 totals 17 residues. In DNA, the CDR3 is TGTGCCAGCAGCTTAGGACTTCCGAGCTCCTATAATTCACCCCTCCACTTT. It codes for CASSLGLPSSYNSPLHF. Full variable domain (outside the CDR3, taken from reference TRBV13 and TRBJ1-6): AAGVIQSPRHLIKEKRETATLKCYPIPRHDTVYWYQQGPGQDPQFLISFYEKMQSDKGSIPDRFSAQQFSDYHSELNMSSLELGDSALYFCASSLGLPSSYNSPLHFGNGTRLTVT.

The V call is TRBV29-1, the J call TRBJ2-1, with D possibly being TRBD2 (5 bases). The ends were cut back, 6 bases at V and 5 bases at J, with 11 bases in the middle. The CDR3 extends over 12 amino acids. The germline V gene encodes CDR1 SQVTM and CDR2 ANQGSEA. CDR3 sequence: CSVEDGHNEQFF. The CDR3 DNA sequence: TGCAGCGTGGAGGACGGCCACAATGAGCAGTTCTTC.

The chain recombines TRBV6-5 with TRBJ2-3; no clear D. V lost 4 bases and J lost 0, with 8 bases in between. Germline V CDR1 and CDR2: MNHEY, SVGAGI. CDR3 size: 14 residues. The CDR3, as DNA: TGTGCCAGCAGTTTCTACGGGAGCACAGATACGCAGTATTTT. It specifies CASSFYGSTDTQYF.

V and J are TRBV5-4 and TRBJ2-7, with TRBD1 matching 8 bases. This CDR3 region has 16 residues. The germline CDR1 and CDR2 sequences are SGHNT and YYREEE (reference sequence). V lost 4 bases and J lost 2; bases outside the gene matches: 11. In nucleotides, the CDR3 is TGTGCCAGCAGCCGGGACAGGCTACCTCTTCCCTACGAGCAGTACTTC. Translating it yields CASSRDRLPLPYEQYF.

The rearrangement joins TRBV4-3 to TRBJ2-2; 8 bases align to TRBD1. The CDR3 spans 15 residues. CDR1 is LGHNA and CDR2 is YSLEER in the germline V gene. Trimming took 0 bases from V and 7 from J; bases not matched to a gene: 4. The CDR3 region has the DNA TGCGCCAGCAGCCAAGATCCAGGGGGCATCGGGGAGCTGTTTTTT. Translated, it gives CASSQDPGGIGELFF.

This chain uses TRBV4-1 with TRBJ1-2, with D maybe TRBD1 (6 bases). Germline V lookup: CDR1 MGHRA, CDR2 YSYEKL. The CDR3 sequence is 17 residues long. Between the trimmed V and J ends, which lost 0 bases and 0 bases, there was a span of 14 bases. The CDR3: CASSQDYGGAANYGYTF. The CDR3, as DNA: TGCGCCAGCAGCCAAGATTACGGGGGGGCTGCTAACTATGGCTACACCTTC.

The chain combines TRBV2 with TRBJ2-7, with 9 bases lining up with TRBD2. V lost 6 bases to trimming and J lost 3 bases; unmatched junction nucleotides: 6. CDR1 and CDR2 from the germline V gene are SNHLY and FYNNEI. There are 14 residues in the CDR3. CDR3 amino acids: CASRGGRVSYEQYF. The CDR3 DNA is TGTGCCAGCAGGGGCGGGAGGGTGAGCTACGAGCAGTACTTC.

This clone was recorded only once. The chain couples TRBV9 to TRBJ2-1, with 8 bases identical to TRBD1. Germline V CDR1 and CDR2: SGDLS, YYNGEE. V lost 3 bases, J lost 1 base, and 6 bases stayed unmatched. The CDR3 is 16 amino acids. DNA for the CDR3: TGTGCCAGCAGCGCATCGGACAGGGCATCCTACAATGAGCAGTTCTTC. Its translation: CASSASDRASYNEQFF.

In nucleotides, the CDR3 is TGCGCCAGCAGCTTGATTGGACTAGAGGAAAGCACAGATACGCAGTATTTT. As protein: CASSLIGLEESTDTQYF. V usage is TRBV5-1 and J usage is TRBJ2-3, with TRBD2 identical over 7 bases. CDR3 size: 17 residues. Germline V CDR1 and CDR2: SGHRS, YFSETQ. V was pared by 1 base and J by 0 bases, with 8 bases of the junction left unmatched.

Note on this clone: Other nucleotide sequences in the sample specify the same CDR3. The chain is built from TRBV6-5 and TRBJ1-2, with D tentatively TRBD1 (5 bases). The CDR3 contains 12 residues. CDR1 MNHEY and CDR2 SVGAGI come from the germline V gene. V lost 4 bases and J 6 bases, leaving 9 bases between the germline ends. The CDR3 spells CASSSGGNGYTF. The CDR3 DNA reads TGTGCCAGCAGTTCGGGGGGTAATGGCTACACCTTC.

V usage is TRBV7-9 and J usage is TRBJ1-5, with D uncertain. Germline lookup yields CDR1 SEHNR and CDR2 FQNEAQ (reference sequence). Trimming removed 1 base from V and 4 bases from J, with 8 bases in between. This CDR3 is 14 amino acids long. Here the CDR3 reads CASSLGQINQPQHF. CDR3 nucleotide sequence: TGTGCCAGCAGCTTAGGGCAGATAAATCAGCCCCAGCATTTT.

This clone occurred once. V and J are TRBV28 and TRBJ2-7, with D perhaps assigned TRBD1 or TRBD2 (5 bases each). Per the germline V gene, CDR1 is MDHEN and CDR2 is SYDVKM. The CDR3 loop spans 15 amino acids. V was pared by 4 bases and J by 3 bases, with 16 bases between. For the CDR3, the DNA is TGTGCCAGCAGTTCCTCCCGGGGCTCCTTCTACGAGCAGTACTTC. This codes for CASSSSRGSFYEQYF.